Below, 32 T cell receptor beta chains from the same sample are listed, as sequenced in a study of cytomegalovirus exposure and HLA in healthy donors. PCR amplification relied on 60 Vbeta primers (plus 13 Jbeta primers). The protocol was immunoSEQ multiplex PCR, while the TCRdb copy is restricted to in-frame clones and leaves out a portion. This table lists about 88,000 clones. Sequenced material: PBMCs. These receptors came from a girl aged 5-17 years in good health and CMV-seropositive.

This chain uses TRBV9 with TRBJ1-3; 10 nucleotides match TRBD1. Losses at the gene ends were 0 bases for V and 8 bases for J; bases not matched to a gene: 5. Germline CDR1 reads SGDLS; CDR2 reads YYNGEE. The CDR3 covers 15 residues. CDR3 DNA: TGTGCCAGCAGCGTAGATTCAGGACAGGGGGACACCATATATTTT. Amino acids: CASSVDSGQGDTIYF. Full variable domain (missing parts from reference TRBV9 and TRBJ1-3): DSGVTQTPKHLITATGQRVTLRCSPRSGDLSVYWYQQSLDQGLQFLIQYYNGEERAKGNILERFSAQQFPDLHSELNLSSLELGDSALYFCASSVDSGQGDTIYFGEGSWLTVV.

V and J are TRBV7-2 and TRBJ1-5, with D maybe TRBD1 (6 bases). The CDR3 extends over 15 amino acids. CDR1 is SGHTA, CDR2 FQGNSA, per germline. Trimming took 1 base from V and 7 from J, leaving 14 bases between them. The CDR3 DNA is TGTGCCAGCAGCTTAGGAATGGGGGCTTGGCAGCCCCAGCATTTT. Amino acid sequence: CASSLGMGAWQPQHF.

This rearrangement joins TRBV6-5 to TRBJ1-1; maybe TRBD1 (6 bases). The CDR3 covers 11 residues. The ends were cut back, 6 bases at V and 7 bases at J, with 9 bases in the middle. The germline CDR1 and CDR2 sequences are MNHEY and SVGAGI. The CDR3 protein is CASRRDIEAFF. CDR3 DNA: TGTGCCAGCAGAAGGGACATTGAAGCTTTCTTT.

The chain combines TRBV11-2 with TRBJ1-6; 7 positions match TRBD1. The J segment lost 4 bases and the V segment lost 5 bases, leaving 5 bases of the junction unmatched. This CDR3 is built from 15 residues. Germline V gene data show CDR1 as SGHAT and CDR2 as FQNNGV. CDR3 amino acids: CASSRGQEYNSPLHF. In nucleotides, the CDR3 is TGTGCCAGCAGCCGAGGACAGGAGTATAATTCACCCCTCCACTTT. The full variable domain, with the rest looked up from reference TRBV11-2 and TRBJ1-6, is EAGVAQSPRYKIIEKRQSVAFWCNPISGHATLYWYQQILGQGPKLLIQFQNNGVVDDSQLPKDRFSAERLKGVDSTLKIQPAKLEDSAVYLCASSRGQEYNSPLHFGNGTRLTVT.

The V gene is TRBV4-3, the J gene TRBJ1-2; D uncertain. Germline lookup yields CDR1 LGHNA and CDR2 YSLEER. The CDR3 length is 15 residues. V shed 1 base and J shed 7 bases, with 16 bases lying between them. The chain's CDR3 is CASSQVYRSLGGYTF. For the CDR3, the DNA is TGCGCCAGCAGCCAAGTTTACAGATCCCTTGGTGGCTACACCTTC.

V gene TRBV10-3 combines with J gene TRBJ1-2; tentatively, D is TRBD1 (6 bases). Trimming cost V 0 bases and J 3 bases, with 11 bases left between them. The germline V gene has CDR1 ENHRY and CDR2 SYGVKD. The CDR3 runs 15 residues. The CDR3 DNA sequence: TGTGCCATCAGTGAGTCGGACAGAACCTACTATGGCTACACCTTC. Encoded protein: CAISESDRTYYGYTF.

The chain joins TRBV6-5 to TRBJ1-2; TRBD1 agrees at 9 bases. Germline lookup yields CDR1 MNHEY and CDR2 SVGAGI. CDR3 length equals 14 residues. V trimming: 6 bases; J trimming: 11 bases; junction bases outside the gene matches: 13. CDR3: CASRTDRGRMGYTF. The DNA for the CDR3 is TGTGCCAGCAGGACAGACAGGGGGAGAATGGGTTACACCTTC.

The rearrangement joins TRBV18 to TRBJ2-5; D remains ambiguous. V was cut by 6 bases and J by 4 bases, with 18 bases left in between. This CDR3 is built from 15 residues. Germline V CDR1 and CDR2: KGHSH, LQKENI. The CDR3 protein is CASSSGPSARETQYF. CDR3 DNA sequence: TGTGCCAGCTCCTCGGGTCCATCCGCGCGAGAGACCCAGTACTTC.

The chain is built from TRBV6-1 and TRBJ1-6; 9 bases match TRBD1. Germline CDR1 MNHNS, CDR2 SASEGT. This CDR3 region has 18 residues. V lost 1 base to trimming and J lost 8 bases; unmatched junction nucleotides: 12. CDR3 in DNA: TGTGCCAGCAGTGAAGGCCAGAGACAGGGGGGCAGGTATTCACCCCTCCACTTT. Amino acid sequence: CASSEGQRQGGRYSPLHF.

The chain recombines TRBV25-1 with TRBJ1-1; maybe TRBD1 (6 bases). From germline, CDR1 is MGHDK and CDR2 SYGVNS. This CDR3 comprises 12 residues. V lost 8 bases to trimming and J lost 0 bases, with 7 bases between them. This CDR3 reads CASGQLNTEAFF. The CDR3 bases are TGTGCCAGCGGACAGTTGAACACTGAAGCTTTCTTT.

The chain has TRBV7-2 and TRBJ2-7, with a tentative D call TRBD2 (6 bases). The CDR3 length is 15 residues. V lost 2 bases to trimming and J lost 5 bases, with 16 bases between them. CDR1 and CDR2 (germline): SGHTA, FQGNSA. CDR3 residues: CASSLFLGGGNEQYF. Here the CDR3 DNA reads TGTGCCAGCAGCTTATTTTTGGGGGGAGGCAACGAGCAGTACTTC.

The chain couples TRBV7-9 to TRBJ1-5; D is ambiguous. The germline V and J ends were trimmed by 6 bases and 6 bases, with 15 bases remaining between them. The CDR3 has 14 residues. In germline, CDR1 is SEHNR, CDR2 FQNEAQ (reference sequence). CDR3 sequence (DNA): TGTGCCAGCAGACTGGACGGGGAGGCTCAGCCCCAGCATTTT. The encoded protein is CASRLDGEAQPQHF.

The chain uses TRBV5-1 and TRBJ1-2; D perhaps matches TRBD1 (5 bases). Germline V CDR1 and CDR2: SGHRS, YFSETQ. The CDR3 covers 19 residues. Trimming took off 1 base at V and 2 bases at J, with 24 bases between the two ends. CDR3 residues: CASSLIVDSQGASNYGYTF. Here the CDR3 DNA reads TGCGCCAGCAGCTTGATAGTCGATTCTCAAGGGGCTTCCAACTATGGCTACACCTTC.

The chain combines TRBV6-4 with TRBJ2-2; TRBD2 matches at 8 bases. Germline lookup yields CDR1 MRHNA and CDR2 SNTAGT. The CDR3 contains 14 residues. J was trimmed by 7 bases and V by 2 bases; bases with no gene match: 3. The CDR3 is CASSDGLARGELFF. The CDR3 DNA reads TGTGCCAGCAGTGACGGACTAGCCCGCGGGGAGCTGTTTTTT.

The chain couples TRBV6-5 to TRBJ1-5; D ambiguous. V was cut by 0 bases and J by 9 bases, with 15 bases left in between. The CDR3 covers 15 residues. Germline V gives CDR1 MNHEY, CDR2 SVGAGI. The CDR3 region has the DNA TGTGCCAGCAGTTACTCGAGATCTGGAGTTGGGCCCCAGCATTTT. Translating gives CASSYSRSGVGPQHF.

The chain has TRBV11-1 and TRBJ1-4; D call uncertain. Germline V gene sequence: CDR1 SGHAT, CDR2 FQDESV (reference sequence). The CDR3 is made up of 16 amino acids. Trimming removed 2 bases at V and 0 bases at J, with 10 bases between. The chain's CDR3 is CASSLRPGATNEKLFF. The CDR3 DNA is TGTGCCAGCAGCTTACGCCCGGGAGCAACTAATGAAAAACTGTTTTTT.

The chain has TRBV6-1 and TRBJ1-2, with 7 bases matching TRBD1. Germline V CDR1 and CDR2: MNHNS, SASEGT. Trimming took 2 bases from V and 8 from J; bases not matched to a gene: 5. The CDR3 runs to 13 residues. CDR3 loop: CASSETDRDGYTF. DNA of the CDR3: TGTGCCAGCAGTGAAACCGACAGGGACGGCTACACCTTC.

The chain employs TRBV12-5 and TRBJ2-1; D perhaps matches TRBD1 (6 bases). This CDR3 spans 13 amino acids. Germline values: CDR1 LGHNT, CDR2 FRNRAP. V was trimmed by 6 bases and J by 6 bases, leaving 12 bases between them. This CDR3 is CASGKQGSNEQFF. The CDR3 coding sequence is TGTGCTAGTGGAAAACAGGGCAGCAATGAGCAGTTCTTC.

The gene calls are TRBV4-3 and TRBJ2-3, with D possibly being TRBD1 (5 bases). Trimming cost V 0 bases and J 2 bases, with 9 bases left between them. Germline V gene data show CDR1 as LGHNA and CDR2 as YSLEER. The CDR3 extends over 15 amino acids. CDR3 region: CASSQDQGFTDTQYF. The CDR3 region has the DNA TGCGCCAGCAGCCAAGATCAGGGATTCACAGATACGCAGTATTTT.

V usage is TRBV27 and J usage is TRBJ2-3; D is uncertain. Per the germline V gene, CDR1 is MNHEY and CDR2 is SMNVEV (reference sequence). Trimming pared 0 bases from V and 0 bases from J, leaving 13 bases between. This CDR3 has 17 amino acids. DNA for the CDR3: TGTGCCAGCAGTTTATCCACAGTCGTCTCAAGCACAGATACGCAGTATTTT. Translation: CASSLSTVVSSTDTQYF.

The chain employs TRBV29-1 and TRBJ2-7, with a possible D match to TRBD1 (5 bases). The length of the CDR3 is 10 residues. The germline gives CDR1 SQVTM, CDR2 ANQGSEA. V lost 5 bases to trimming and J lost 7 bases, with 9 bases between them. In DNA form, the CDR3 reads TGCAGCGTTCAGGGTGCGGAGCAGTACTTC. Its translation: CSVQGAEQYF.

The V and J genes are TRBV5-5 and TRBJ2-7; 9 bases fit TRBD2. The CDR3 length is 15 residues. Per germline, CDR1 SGHKS and CDR2 YYEKEE (reference sequence). Trimming cost V 0 bases and J 2 bases; bases outside gene matches: 3. CDR3 protein: CASSLALAGTYEQYF. CDR3 DNA: TGTGCCAGCAGCTTGGCGCTAGCGGGGACCTACGAGCAGTACTTC. The full variable domain, with the rest looked up from reference TRBV5-5 and TRBJ2-7, is DAGVTQSPTHLIKTRGQQVTLRCSPISGHKSVSWYQQVLGQGPQFIFQYYEKEERGRGNFPDRFSARQFPNYSSELNVNALLLGDSALYLCASSLALAGTYEQYFGPGTRLTVT.

The chain uses TRBV19 and TRBJ2-5; D uncertain. Germline V CDR1 and CDR2: LNHDA, SQIVND (reference sequence). The CDR3 is 13 amino acids. V was shortened by 1 base and J by 3 bases, with 6 bases between the two germline ends. CDR3 in DNA: TGTGCCAGTAGTATAGTTCTCGAAGAGACCCAGTACTTC. Its translation: CASSIVLEETQYF.

The rearrangement uses TRBV5-1 and TRBJ2-7; D may be TRBD1 (5 bases). Per the germline V gene, CDR1 is SGHRS and CDR2 is YFSETQ. The V and J ends lost 0 bases and 0 bases respectively, with 13 bases between them. The CDR3 length is 16 residues. The CDR3, as DNA: TGCGCCAGCAGCTTGGTTGGGGCTGGCTTCTCCTACGAGCAGTACTTC. This sequence encodes CASSLVGAGFSYEQYF. The variable domain in full, with the rest retrieved from reference TRBV5-1 and TRBJ2-7, is KAGVTQTPRYLIKTRGQQVTLSCSPISGHRSVSWYQQTPGQGLQFLFEYFSETQRNKGNFPGRFSGRQFSNSRSEMNVSTLELGDSALYLCASSLVGAGFSYEQYFGPGTRLTVT.

CDR3 sequence: CASSEGGGARYTQYF. For the CDR3, the DNA is TGTGCCAGCAGTGAGGGCGGGGGGGCGCGTTATACGCAGTATTTT. The gene calls are TRBV6-1 and TRBJ2-3, with 9 positions matching TRBD2. Germline CDR1 reads MNHNS; CDR2 reads SASEGT. CDR3 size: 15 residues. Trimming cost V 3 bases and J 7 bases; bases outside gene matches: 8.

The chain is built from TRBV29-1 and TRBJ1-4, with D maybe TRBD1 (5 bases). The CDR3 sequence is 13 residues long. Trimming left V 3 bases short and J 7 bases short, with 12 bases between. Germline lookup yields CDR1 SQVTM and CDR2 ANQGSEA. In nucleotides, the CDR3 is TGCAGCGTTGAGACGGGGGAAGGTGAAAAACTGTTTTTT. It yields the protein CSVETGEGEKLFF.

The rearrangement links TRBV4-1 to TRBJ1-5, with 8 nucleotides matching TRBD1. The CDR3 runs to 14 residues. Germline loops: CDR1 MGHRA, CDR2 YSYEKL. J lost 8 bases, V lost 4 bases, and 7 bases had no gene match. The CDR3 spells CASSPMGQDKPQHF. As DNA, the CDR3 is TGCGCCAGCAGCCCAATGGGACAGGACAAGCCCCAGCATTTT.

The chain couples TRBV14 to TRBJ1-1; no clear D gene. Germline CDR1 SGHDN, CDR2 FVKESK. Trimming removed 0 bases from V and 6 bases from J, with 8 bases in between. The CDR3 loop spans 13 amino acids. The CDR3 reads CASSQEEAAEAFF. In DNA form, the CDR3 reads TGTGCCAGCAGCCAAGAGGAGGCCGCTGAAGCTTTCTTT.

The genes are TRBV6-1 and TRBJ2-2, with 8 bases that match TRBD1. V gave up 3 bases and J gave up 0 bases; unmatched junction bases: 3. CDR1 and CDR2 from the germline V gene are MNHNS and SASEGT. This CDR3 is built from 16 residues. CDR3 amino acids: CASSDHRGANTGELFF. The CDR3 DNA is TGTGCCAGCAGTGACCACAGGGGGGCGAACACCGGGGAGCTGTTTTTT.

This rearrangement joins TRBV7-6 to TRBJ1-1, with D perhaps matching TRBD1 (6 bases). Germline V gene sequence: CDR1 SGHVS, CDR2 FNYEAQ. V shed 5 bases and J shed 0 bases, with 16 bases lying between them. This CDR3 comprises 16 residues. CDR3 residues: CASSQQQGVLNTEAFF. The CDR3 DNA reads as TGTGCCAGCAGCCAGCAACAGGGAGTATTGAACACTGAAGCTTTCTTT.

The rearrangement uses TRBV9 and TRBJ2-1, with 9 bases fitting TRBD2. V shed 4 bases and J 5 bases; nucleotides not matched to a gene: 25. The CDR3 runs 21 residues. CDR1 is SGDLS and CDR2 is YYNGEE in the germline V gene. The DNA for the CDR3 is TGTGCCAGCAGCTCTATCGGATGGGGTAGCGGGGGAATTAAATCCGACAATGAGCAGTTCTTC. Its translation: CASSSIGWGSGGIKSDNEQFF.

The CDR3 sequence: CASSHSGGSYEQYV. The CDR3 DNA follows: TGTGCCAGCAGCCATAGCGGGGGGTCCTACGAGCAGTACGTC. V usage is TRBV13 and J usage is TRBJ2-7; 10 bases agree with TRBD2. From germline, CDR1 is PRHDT and CDR2 FYEKMQ (reference sequence). J gave up 1 base and V 5 bases, and 2 bases lay outside the gene matches. There are 14 residues in the CDR3.